The present T cell receptor (beta chain) was sequenced within a study of cytomegalovirus exposure and HLA in healthy donors. General study findings and limits: With later analysis, a missense DCLRE1C variant became linked to TCR beta V- and J-gene trimming.

The PCR was carried out with 60 Vbeta primers and 13 Jbeta primers. Libraries were prepared by immunoSEQ multiplex PCR; TCRdb keeps only in-frame clonotypes and omits some of them. This sample has roughly 200,000 clones, with about 83% found just once. As regards this clone: The antigen is undetermined.

Unmatched junction bases numbered 8, after V lost 3 bases and J lost 11 bases. Germline V CDR1 and CDR2: LNHDA, SQIVND (reference sequence). CDR3 size: 15 residues. The sequence was obtained from a man aged 40-50 years in good health and CMV-seropositive. The sequenced sample was PBMCs. This chain joins TRBV19 and TRBJ2-5; 14 bases map to TRBD2. Here the CDR3 reads CASSMETSGRVSQYF. For the CDR3, the DNA is TGTGCCAGTAGTATGGAGACTAGCGGGAGGGTTTCGCAGTACTTC.